Presented here are 25 T cell receptor beta chains from one specimen sequenced in a study of blood T cells in healthy people across ages. Through a sample-barcoded 5' primer and a J-beta primer mix, a second PCR was run for roughly 7 to 12 cycles. TCRdb passed the 5' RACE reads through MiXCR, listing each CDR3 protein once. The table lists more than 1 million distinct CDR3 sequences, 35% to 55% of them singletons. Sequences were obtained from blood. These receptor sequences come from a woman aged 55 to 70 in good health.

The J gene is TRBJ2-1, the V gene TRBV4-3; TRBD2 agrees at 9 bases. J gave up 8 bases and V 0 bases, and 8 bases lay outside the gene matches. In germline, CDR1 is LGHNA, CDR2 YSLEER. The CDR3 consists of 16 residues. CDR3 protein: CASSQDLAGIYDEQFF. The CDR3 region has the DNA TGCGCCAGCAGCCAAGATCTAGCGGGGATTTACGATGAGCAGTTCTTC.

This clonotype was detected a few times. CDR3 in DNA: TGTGCCAGCAGTCCCTCTCTAGCGGGAGTTACAGATACGCAGTATTTT. Protein product: CASSPSLAGVTDTQYF. The gene calls are TRBV6-4 and TRBJ2-3; TRBD2 agrees at 10 bases. The CDR3 is made up of 16 amino acids. The germline V gene encodes CDR1 MRHNA and CDR2 SNTAGT. Trimming removed 5 bases from V and 3 bases from J; junction bases left unmatched: 8.

The chain is built from TRBV13 and TRBJ2-7; weak D call: TRBD2 (5 bases). The CDR3 totals 12 residues. The germline V and J ends were trimmed by 7 bases and 6 bases, with 13 bases remaining between them. The germline CDR1 and CDR2 sequences are PRHDT and FYEKMQ (reference sequence). CDR3 sequence: CASKRESGEQYF. The CDR3 DNA reads TGTGCCAGCAAGAGGGAGTCCGGCGAGCAGTACTTC. The full variable domain, completed using reference TRBV13 and TRBJ2-7, is AAGVIQSPRHLIKEKRETATLKCYPIPRHDTVYWYQQGPGQDPQFLISFYEKMQSDKGSIPDRFSAQQFSDYHSELNMSSLELGDSALYFCASKRESGEQYFGPGTRLTVT.

Concerning this clonotype itself: A much larger clonotype is one base distant, so this may be a read error. J is TRBJ2-5 and V is TRBV20-1; D is unresolved. Germline-derived CDR1 and CDR2 are DFQATT and SNEGSKA (reference sequence). The CDR3 covers 10 residues. V shed 3 bases and J shed 4 bases, with 3 bases lying between them. The CDR3 coding sequence is TGCAGTGCTAGCCCAGAGACCCAGTACTTC. Protein: CSASPETQYF.

V is TRBV11-3 and J is TRBJ2-1; D gene ambiguous. The germline V gene encodes CDR1 SGHNT and CDR2 YENEEA. Trimming removed 3 bases from V and 2 bases from J, with 14 bases in between. The CDR3 is 16 residues long. CDR3 coding DNA: TGTGCCAGCAGCTTTGGGTCCACAGAGCCCTACAATGAGCAGTTCTTC. It specifies CASSFGSTEPYNEQFF.

This sequence joins TRBV5-1 and TRBJ2-7, with D perhaps matching TRBD1 or TRBD2 (6 bases each). Germline V gene sequence: CDR1 SGHRS, CDR2 YFSETQ. The V end lost 2 bases, the J end lost 6 bases, and 30 bases lay between the germline ends. This CDR3 contains 19 residues. The CDR3 DNA sequence: TGCGCCAGCAGCTTCTACATATCGGGGGCCGCCCAACAAAAGTCCGAGCAGTACTTC. It encodes CASSFYISGAAQQKSEQYF.

V usage is TRBV9 and J usage is TRBJ2-7; no definite D call. The CDR3 loop spans 13 amino acids. Germline V lookup: CDR1 SGDLS, CDR2 YYNGEE. V was shortened by 1 base and J by 0 bases, with 5 bases between the two germline ends. The CDR3 reads CASSVSPSYEQYF. CDR3 sequence (DNA): TGTGCCAGCAGCGTATCGCCCTCCTACGAGCAGTACTTC.

The chain is built from TRBV28 and TRBJ1-2; D is unresolved. The germline CDR1 and CDR2 sequences are MDHEN and SYDVKM. CDR3 length equals 12 residues. Trimming cost V 4 bases and J 7 bases, with 10 bases left between them. The CDR3 DNA reads as TGTGCCAGCAGTTCGGGGATCGCTGGCTACACCTTC. This gives the protein CASSSGIAGYTF.

This clonotype was seen more than once but under ten times. V and J are TRBV21-1 and TRBJ2-3; the table's D call, TRBD2, has no DNA check behind it. TRBV21-1 constitutes a pseudogene. The CDR3 runs to 16 residues. CDR3: CASSTTSGRTTDTQYF. CDR3 in DNA: TGTGCCAGCAGCACCACTAGCGGGAGGACGACAGATACGCAGTATTTT.

This clonotype was detected only once. CDR3 sequence (DNA): TGTGCCAGCAGCTTTAGTAGGGGACTCACAGATACGCAGTATTTT. It translates to CASSFSRGLTDTQYF. This chain uses TRBV11-2 with TRBJ2-3; perhaps TRBD2 as D (6 bases). The CDR3 loop spans 15 amino acids. Trimming took off 3 bases at V and 2 bases at J, with 12 bases between the two ends. CDR1 and CDR2 from the germline V gene are SGHAT and FQNNGV. Combining the CDR3 with reference TRBV11-2 and TRBJ2-3 gives the whole variable domain EAGVAQSPRYKIIEKRQSVAFWCNPISGHATLYWYQQILGQGPKLLIQFQNNGVVDDSQLPKDRFSAERLKGVDSTLKIQPAKLEDSAVYLCASSFSRGLTDTQYFGPGTRLTVL.

The chain employs TRBV7-3 and TRBJ2-1; no definite D call. The germline V gene has CDR1 SGHTA and CDR2 FQGTGA. The CDR3 sequence is 15 residues long. Trimming shortened V by 2 bases and J by 3 bases, and 11 bases separated the two germline ends. The CDR3 protein is CASSLLGSGYNEQFF. The CDR3 bases are TGTGCCAGCAGCTTACTTGGGTCAGGCTACAATGAGCAGTTCTTC.

V usage is TRBV5-1 and J usage is TRBJ2-7, with TRBD2 as a possible D gene (6 bases). In germline, CDR1 is SGHRS, CDR2 YFSETQ. CDR3 size: 15 residues. V was pared by 4 bases and J by 2 bases, with 16 bases between. CDR3 DNA sequence: TGCGCCAGCAGCCCGTTAGCGGAGGCACCCTACGAGCAGTACTTC. It codes for CASSPLAEAPYEQYF.

This clonotype was detected only a few times. The chain combines TRBV7-6 with TRBJ2-5, with D possibly TRBD2 on 5 matching bases. The V end lost 1 base, the J end lost 1 base, and 16 bases lay between the germline ends. The germline CDR1 and CDR2 sequences are SGHVS and FNYEAQ. The CDR3 spans 17 residues. In nucleotides, the CDR3 is TGTGCCAGCAGCTTAGACCCATCCGTAGCGTTCCAAGAGACCCAGTACTTC. Amino acid sequence: CASSLDPSVAFQETQYF.

This clonotype was detected only once. V and J are TRBV7-2 and TRBJ2-7; tentatively, D is TRBD1 or TRBD2 (7 bases each). The CDR3 extends over 16 amino acids. V was pared by 5 bases and J by 2 bases, with 19 bases between. The germline V gene has CDR1 SGHTA and CDR2 FQGNSA. The CDR3 coding sequence is TGTGCCAGCAGCCCAGGGGGGGGAGGGCTTCCCTACGAGCAGTACTTC. Amino acids: CASSPGGGGLPYEQYF.

The chain joins TRBV28 to TRBJ2-3; tentatively, D is TRBD1 (6 bases). Germline values: CDR1 MDHEN, CDR2 SYDVKM. Deletions cut 5 bases from V and 0 bases from J, with 18 bases between. This CDR3 is 17 amino acids long. CDR3 region: CASSGATGGSSTDTQYF. In DNA form, the CDR3 reads TGTGCCAGCAGTGGGGCGACAGGAGGATCTAGCACAGATACGCAGTATTTT.

This clonotype was counted between two and nine times. The CDR3 bases are TGTGCCGGATCCAGGGGATCCTACGAGCAGTACTTC. Amino acids: CAGSRGSYEQYF. The chain employs TRBV6-1 and TRBJ2-7; TRBD1 is a possible D gene (6 bases). The CDR3 is 12 amino acids. Trimming removed 11 bases from V and 1 base from J, with 12 bases in between. The germline CDR1 and CDR2 sequences are MNHNS and SASEGT.

V usage is TRBV10-3 and J usage is TRBJ2-4; 12 bases fit TRBD1. The J call may be in error: the DNA end matches TRBJ2-7 better. Germline V gene sequence: CDR1 ENHRY, CDR2 SYGVKD. This CDR3 is built from 16 residues. This chain's CDR3 is CAISGGTRDRGHEQYF. The CDR3, as DNA: TGTGCCATCAGTGGGGGAACCCGGGACAGGGGGCACGAGCAGTACTTC.

This clonotype was observed a handful of times. This rearrangement joins TRBV27 to TRBJ2-3; 10 nucleotides match TRBD1. The CDR3 runs to 16 residues. CDR1 and CDR2 from the germline V gene are MNHEY and SMNVEV (reference sequence). V was pared by 6 bases and J by 2 bases, with 8 bases of the junction left unmatched. The CDR3 nucleotides are TGTGCCAGCAGGCCGAGGGGACAGGGGTTCACAGATACGCAGTATTTT. The encoded protein is CASRPRGQGFTDTQYF.

The rearrangement uses TRBV5-1 and TRBJ2-1; perhaps TRBD1 as D (5 bases). Looked up from germline, CDR1 is SGHRS and CDR2 is YFSETQ. The V gene lost 6 bases and the J gene lost 4 bases, with 17 bases spanning the gap. The CDR3 extends over 15 amino acids. The CDR3 sequence is CASTLVGAAYNEQFF. The CDR3 nucleotides read TGCGCCAGCACCCTGGTAGGGGCAGCTTACAATGAGCAGTTCTTC.

This clonotype was detected only a few times. The chain uses TRBV9 and TRBJ2-5; TRBD1 is a possible D gene (6 bases). V gave up 0 bases and J gave up 2 bases, with 20 bases separating them. This CDR3 comprises 18 residues. CDR1 is SGDLS, CDR2 YYNGEE, per germline. CDR3 protein: CASSVGEGDGFLQETQYF. The CDR3 DNA is TGTGCCAGCAGCGTAGGCGAGGGGGACGGCTTTTTGCAAGAGACCCAGTACTTC. Combining the CDR3 with reference TRBV9 and TRBJ2-5 gives the whole variable domain DSGVTQTPKHLITATGQRVTLRCSPRSGDLSVYWYQQSLDQGLQFLIQYYNGEERAKGNILERFSAQQFPDLHSELNLSSLELGDSALYFCASSVGEGDGFLQETQYFGPGTRLLVL.

The chain couples TRBV25-1 to TRBJ2-1; TRBD2 aligns across 7 bases. The length of the CDR3 is 15 residues. V gave up 6 bases and J gave up 4 bases; unmatched junction bases: 9. The germline CDR1 and CDR2 sequences are MGHDK and SYGVNS. The CDR3 DNA sequence: TGTGCCAGCAGGGGGGACCGGGAGGTATACAATGAGCAGTTCTTC. Translating gives CASRGDREVYNEQFF. The variable domain in full, with the rest retrieved from reference TRBV25-1 and TRBJ2-1, is EADIYQTPRYLVIGTGKKITLECSQTMGHDKMYWYQQDPGMELHLIHYSYGVNSTEKGDLSSESTVSRIRTEHFPLTLESARPSHTSQYLCASRGDREVYNEQFFGPGTRLTVL.

This clonotype was detected many times. This chain links TRBV7-9 with TRBJ2-1; 7 bases align to TRBD2. The junction had 23 bases not matched to a gene; V was cut back by 5 bases and J by 7 bases. Germline V lookup: CDR1 SEHNR, CDR2 FQNEAQ (reference sequence). The CDR3 runs 19 residues. CDR3 DNA sequence: TGTGCCAGCAGCCCCCTTTTGGCGGGAGAACATCAGTCCGCAAATGAGCAGTTCTTC. Encoded protein: CASSPLLAGEHQSANEQFF.

This clonotype was counted only a few times. The gene calls are TRBV5-1 and TRBJ2-7; 9 positions match TRBD1. J was trimmed by 1 base and V by 4 bases; bases with no gene match: 15. Germline V CDR1 and CDR2: SGHRS, YFSETQ. CDR3 length: 18 amino acids. The DNA of the CDR3 is TGCGCCAGCAGCGTAGCTCCGGGACAGGGAGGGGGATCCTACGAGCAGTACTTC. It yields the protein CASSVAPGQGGGSYEQYF.

The chain combines TRBV15 with TRBJ2-3; 7 nucleotides align to TRBD2. Germline V gene lookup returns CDR1 LNHNV and CDR2 YYDKDF (reference sequence). The CDR3 loop spans 14 amino acids. The junction had 8 bases not matched to a gene; V was cut back by 1 base and J by 10 bases. CDR3: CATSRGDYGLAQYF. The CDR3 bases are TGTGCCACCAGCAGAGGGGACTATGGATTGGCGCAGTATTTT.

V and J are TRBV12-5 and TRBJ1-2, with 10 bases matching TRBD1. The CDR3 runs to 15 residues. The V gene end was trimmed by 6 bases and the J gene end by 6 bases; junction bases not matched to a gene: 10. CDR1 and CDR2 from the germline V gene are LGHNT and FRNRAP. The CDR3 protein is CASGLDRGEVDGYTF. CDR3 in DNA: TGTGCTAGTGGCCTGGACAGGGGGGAAGTAGATGGCTACACCTTC.